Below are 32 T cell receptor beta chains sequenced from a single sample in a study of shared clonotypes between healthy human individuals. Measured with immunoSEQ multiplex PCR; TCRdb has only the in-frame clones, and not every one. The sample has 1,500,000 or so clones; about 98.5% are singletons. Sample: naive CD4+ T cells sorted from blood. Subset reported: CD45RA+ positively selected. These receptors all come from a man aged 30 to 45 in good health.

The DNA of the CDR3 is TGTGCCAGCCAAAACCCTCCGGGACAGGGCACCTATCGGCAGTACTTC. Translated, it gives CASQNPPGQGTYRQYF. J is TRBJ2-7 and V is TRBV2; 9 nucleotides agree with TRBD1. The CDR3 consists of 16 residues. After removal of 8 bases from V and 9 bases from J, the junction contained 20 bases not matched to a gene. Germline V gives CDR1 SNHLY, CDR2 FYNNEI.

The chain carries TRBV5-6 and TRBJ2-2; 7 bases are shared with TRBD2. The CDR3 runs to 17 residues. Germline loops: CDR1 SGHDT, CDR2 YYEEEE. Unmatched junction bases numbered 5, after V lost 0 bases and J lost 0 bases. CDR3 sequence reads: CASSLVLGLANTGELFF. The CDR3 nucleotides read TGTGCCAGCAGCTTGGTCCTTGGACTAGCGAACACCGGGGAGCTGTTTTTT. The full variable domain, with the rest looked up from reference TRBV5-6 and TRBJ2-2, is DAGVTQSPTHLIKTRGQQVTLRCSPKSGHDTVSWYQQALGQGPQFIFQYYEEEERQRGNFPDRFSGHQFPNYSSELNVNALLLGDSALYLCASSLVLGLANTGELFFGEGSRLTVL.

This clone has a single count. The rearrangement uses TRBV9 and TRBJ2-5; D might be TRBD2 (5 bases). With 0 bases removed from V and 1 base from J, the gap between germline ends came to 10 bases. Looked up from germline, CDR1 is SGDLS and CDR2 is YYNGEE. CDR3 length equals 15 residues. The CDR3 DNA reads TGTGCCAGCAGCGTAGGAGGGTTCATCCAAGAGACCCAGTACTTC. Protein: CASSVGGFIQETQYF.

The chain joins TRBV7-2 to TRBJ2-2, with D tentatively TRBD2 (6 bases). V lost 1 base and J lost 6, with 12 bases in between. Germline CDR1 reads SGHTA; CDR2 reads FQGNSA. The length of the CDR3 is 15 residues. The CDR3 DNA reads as TGTGCCAGCAGCTTAGAACTAGCAGGGTCCGGGGAGCTGTTTTTT. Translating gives CASSLELAGSGELFF.

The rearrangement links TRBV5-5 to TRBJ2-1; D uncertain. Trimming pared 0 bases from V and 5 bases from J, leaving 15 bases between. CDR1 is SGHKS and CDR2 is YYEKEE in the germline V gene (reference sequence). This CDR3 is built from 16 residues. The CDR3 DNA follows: TGTGCCAGCAGCTTGGCCCTCCGCCGGGCGGACAATGAGCAGTTCTTC. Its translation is CASSLALRRADNEQFF.

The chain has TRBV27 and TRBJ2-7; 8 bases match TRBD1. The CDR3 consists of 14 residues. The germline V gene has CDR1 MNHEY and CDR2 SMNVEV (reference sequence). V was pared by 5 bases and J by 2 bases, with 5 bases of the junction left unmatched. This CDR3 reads CASSKDRGPYEQYF. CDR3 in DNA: TGTGCCAGCAGTAAAGACAGGGGCCCCTACGAGCAGTACTTC.

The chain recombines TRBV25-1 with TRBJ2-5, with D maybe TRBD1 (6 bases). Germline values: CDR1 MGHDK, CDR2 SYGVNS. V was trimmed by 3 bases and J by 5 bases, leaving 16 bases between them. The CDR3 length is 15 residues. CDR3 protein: CASSDLGGSKETQYF. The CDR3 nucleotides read TGTGCCAGCAGTGACTTAGGGGGAAGTAAGGAGACCCAGTACTTC.

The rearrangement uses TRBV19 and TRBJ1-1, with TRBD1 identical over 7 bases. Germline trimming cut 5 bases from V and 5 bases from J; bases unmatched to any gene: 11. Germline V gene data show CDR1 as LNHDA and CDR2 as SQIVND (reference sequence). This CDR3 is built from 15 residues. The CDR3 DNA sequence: TGTGCCAGTAGTCAACCGACAGGGCTTAGGACTGAAGCTTTCTTT. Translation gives CASSQPTGLRTEAFF.

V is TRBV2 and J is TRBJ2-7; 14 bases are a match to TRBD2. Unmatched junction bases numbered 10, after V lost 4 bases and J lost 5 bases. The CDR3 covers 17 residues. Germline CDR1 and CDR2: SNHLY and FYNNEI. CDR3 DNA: TGTGCCAGCAGTGGGAGACTAGCGGGAGGGCCTAAGGACGAGCAGTACTTC. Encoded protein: CASSGRLAGGPKDEQYF. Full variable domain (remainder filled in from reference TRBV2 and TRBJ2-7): EPEVTQTPSHQVTQMGQEVILRCVPISNHLYFYWYRQILGQKVEFLVSFYNNEISEKSEIFDDQFSVERPDGSNFTLKIRSTKLEDSAMYFCASSGRLAGGPKDEQYFGPGTRLTVT.

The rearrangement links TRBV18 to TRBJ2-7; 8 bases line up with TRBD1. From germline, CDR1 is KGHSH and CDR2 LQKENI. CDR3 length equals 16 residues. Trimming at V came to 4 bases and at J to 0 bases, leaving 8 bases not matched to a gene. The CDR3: CASSLLSTGGSYEQYF. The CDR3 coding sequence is TGTGCCAGCTCACTTCTTTCCACAGGGGGCTCCTACGAGCAGTACTTC.

The CDR3 spells CASTPSGRSSYEQYF. CDR3 coding DNA: TGCGCCAGCACCCCGTCCGGGCGATCCTCCTACGAGCAGTACTTC. V gene TRBV5-1 combines with J gene TRBJ2-7; D gene unclear. Germline assignment: CDR1 SGHRS and CDR2 YFSETQ. The CDR3 spans 15 residues. V lost 6 bases and J lost 0, with 16 bases in between.

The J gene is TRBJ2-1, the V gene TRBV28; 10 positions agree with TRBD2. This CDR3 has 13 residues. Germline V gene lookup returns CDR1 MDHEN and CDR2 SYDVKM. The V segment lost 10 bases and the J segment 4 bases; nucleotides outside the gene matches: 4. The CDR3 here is CATSGRVYNEQFF. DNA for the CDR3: TGTGCCACAAGCGGGAGGGTGTACAATGAGCAGTTCTTC.

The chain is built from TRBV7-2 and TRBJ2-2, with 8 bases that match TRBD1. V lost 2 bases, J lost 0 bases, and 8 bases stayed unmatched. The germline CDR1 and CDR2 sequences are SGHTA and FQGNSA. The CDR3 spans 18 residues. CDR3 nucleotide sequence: TGTGCCAGCAGCTTAATTCAAACGACAGGGGCGAACACCGGGGAGCTGTTTTTT. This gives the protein CASSLIQTTGANTGELFF.

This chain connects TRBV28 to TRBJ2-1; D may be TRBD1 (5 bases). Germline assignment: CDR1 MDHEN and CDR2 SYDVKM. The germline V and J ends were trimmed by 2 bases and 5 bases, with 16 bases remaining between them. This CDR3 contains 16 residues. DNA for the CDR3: TGTGCCAGCAGTTTAGGAAGACAGCCGAGCCACAATGAGCAGTTCTTC. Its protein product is CASSLGRQPSHNEQFF.

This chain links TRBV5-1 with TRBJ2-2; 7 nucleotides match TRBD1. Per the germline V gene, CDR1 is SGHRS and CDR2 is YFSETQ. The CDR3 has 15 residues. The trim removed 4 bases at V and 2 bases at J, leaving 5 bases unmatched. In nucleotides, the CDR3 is TGCGCCAGCAGCCCGACAGGGATTAACACCGGGGAGCTGTTTTTT. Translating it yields CASSPTGINTGELFF. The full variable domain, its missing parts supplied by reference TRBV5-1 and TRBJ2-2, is KAGVTQTPRYLIKTRGQQVTLSCSPISGHRSVSWYQQTPGQGLQFLFEYFSETQRNKGNFPGRFSGRQFSNSRSEMNVSTLELGDSALYLCASSPTGINTGELFFGEGSRLTVL.

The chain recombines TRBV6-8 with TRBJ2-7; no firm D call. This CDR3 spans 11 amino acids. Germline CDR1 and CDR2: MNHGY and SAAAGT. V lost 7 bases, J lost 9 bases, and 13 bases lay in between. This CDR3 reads CASTPWGAQYF. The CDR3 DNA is TGTGCCAGCACCCCATGGGGTGCGCAGTACTTC.

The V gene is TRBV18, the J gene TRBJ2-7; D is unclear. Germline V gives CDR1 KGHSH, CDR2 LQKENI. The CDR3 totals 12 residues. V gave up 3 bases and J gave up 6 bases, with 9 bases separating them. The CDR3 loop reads CASSPLGTEQYF. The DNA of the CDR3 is TGTGCCAGCTCACCTCTCGGTACCGAGCAGTACTTC.

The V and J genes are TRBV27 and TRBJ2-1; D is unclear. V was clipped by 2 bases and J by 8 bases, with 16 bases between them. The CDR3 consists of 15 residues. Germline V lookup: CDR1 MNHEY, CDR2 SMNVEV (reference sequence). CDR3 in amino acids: CASSLLDRGEHEQFF. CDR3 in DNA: TGTGCCAGCAGTTTACTGGACCGCGGTGAACATGAGCAGTTCTTC.

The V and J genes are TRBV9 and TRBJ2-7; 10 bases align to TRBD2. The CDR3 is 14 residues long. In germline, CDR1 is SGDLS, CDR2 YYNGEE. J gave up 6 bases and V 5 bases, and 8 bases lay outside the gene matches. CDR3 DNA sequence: TGTGCCAGCAGTCTCAGGACTAGCGGTAGCGAGCAGTACTTC. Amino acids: CASSLRTSGSEQYF.

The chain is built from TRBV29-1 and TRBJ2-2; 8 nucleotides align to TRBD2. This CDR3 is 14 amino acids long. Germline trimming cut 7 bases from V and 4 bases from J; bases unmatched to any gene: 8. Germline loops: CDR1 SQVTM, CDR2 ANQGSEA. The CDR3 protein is CSAVRLAGTGELFF. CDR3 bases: TGCAGCGCCGTGCGCCTAGCGGGCACCGGGGAGCTGTTTTTT.

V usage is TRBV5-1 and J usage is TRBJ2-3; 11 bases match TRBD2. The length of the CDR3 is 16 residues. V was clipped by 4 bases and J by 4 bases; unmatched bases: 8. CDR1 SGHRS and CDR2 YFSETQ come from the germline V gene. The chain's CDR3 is CASSGYTSGSADTQYF. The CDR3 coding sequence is TGCGCCAGCAGCGGTTACACTAGCGGGAGCGCAGATACGCAGTATTTT.

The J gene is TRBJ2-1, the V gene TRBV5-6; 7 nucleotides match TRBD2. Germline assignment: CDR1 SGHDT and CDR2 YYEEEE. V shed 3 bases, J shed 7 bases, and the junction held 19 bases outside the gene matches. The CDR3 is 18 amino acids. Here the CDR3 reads CASSSDLFGGREWNEQFF. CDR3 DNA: TGTGCCAGCAGCTCGGATCTCTTTGGCGGGAGAGAATGGAATGAGCAGTTCTTC.

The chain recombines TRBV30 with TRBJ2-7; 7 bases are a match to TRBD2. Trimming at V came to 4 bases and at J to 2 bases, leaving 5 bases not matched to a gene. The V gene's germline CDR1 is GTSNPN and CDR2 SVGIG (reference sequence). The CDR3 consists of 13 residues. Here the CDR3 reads CAWNGRGTYEQYF. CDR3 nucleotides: TGTGCCTGGAATGGGCGGGGGACCTACGAGCAGTACTTC.

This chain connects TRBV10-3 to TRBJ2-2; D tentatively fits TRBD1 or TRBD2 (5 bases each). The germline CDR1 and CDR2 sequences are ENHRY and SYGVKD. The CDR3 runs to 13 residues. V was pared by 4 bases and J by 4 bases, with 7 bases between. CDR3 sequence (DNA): TGTGCCATCAGTGCTGGGGGCACCGGGGAGCTGTTTTTT. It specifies CAISAGGTGELFF.

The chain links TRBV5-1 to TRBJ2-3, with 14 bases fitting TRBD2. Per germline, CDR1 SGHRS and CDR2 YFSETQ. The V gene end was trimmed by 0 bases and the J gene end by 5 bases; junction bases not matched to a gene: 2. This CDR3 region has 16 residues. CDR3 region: CASSLGGLAGEDTQYF. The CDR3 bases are TGCGCCAGCAGCTTGGGGGGACTAGCGGGAGAAGATACGCAGTATTTT.

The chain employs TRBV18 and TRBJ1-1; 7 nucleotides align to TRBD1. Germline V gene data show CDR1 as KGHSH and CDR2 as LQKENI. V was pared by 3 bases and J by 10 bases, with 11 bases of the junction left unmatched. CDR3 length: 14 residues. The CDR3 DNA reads TGTGCCAGCTCACCCGCGGTTTTTCAGGGGGGAGCTTTCTTT. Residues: CASSPAVFQGGAFF.

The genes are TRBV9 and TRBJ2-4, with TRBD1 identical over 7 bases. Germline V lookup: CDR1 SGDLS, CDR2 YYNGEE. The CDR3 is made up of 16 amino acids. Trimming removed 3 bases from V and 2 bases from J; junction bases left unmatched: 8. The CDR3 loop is CASSARLTGTKNIQYF. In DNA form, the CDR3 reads TGTGCCAGCAGCGCTCGCCTGACAGGGACCAAAAACATTCAGTACTTC.

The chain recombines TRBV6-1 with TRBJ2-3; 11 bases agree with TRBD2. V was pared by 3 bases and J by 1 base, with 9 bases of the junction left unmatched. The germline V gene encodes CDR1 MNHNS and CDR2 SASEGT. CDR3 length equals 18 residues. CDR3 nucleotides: TGTGCCAGCAGTGATGGAACTAGCGGGAGTGCTGGCACAGATACGCAGTATTTT. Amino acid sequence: CASSDGTSGSAGTDTQYF.

The CDR3: CASSTGTQETQYF. The CDR3 nucleotides read TGTGCCAGCAGCACCGGGACACAAGAGACCCAGTACTTC. V gene TRBV5-4 combines with J gene TRBJ2-5; a weak D match, TRBD1 (6 bases). Germline lookup yields CDR1 SGHNT and CDR2 YYREEE (reference sequence). The CDR3 spans 13 residues. Deletions cut 4 bases from V and 2 bases from J, with 9 bases between.

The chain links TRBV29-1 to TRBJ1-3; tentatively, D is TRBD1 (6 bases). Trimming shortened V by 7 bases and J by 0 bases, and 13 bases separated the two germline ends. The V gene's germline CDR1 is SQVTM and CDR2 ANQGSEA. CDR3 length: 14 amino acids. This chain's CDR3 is CSGGGGSSGNTIYF. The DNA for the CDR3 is TGCAGCGGTGGTGGGGGCAGCTCTGGAAACACCATATATTTT. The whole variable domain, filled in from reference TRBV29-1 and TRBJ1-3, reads SAVISQKPSRDICQRGTSLTIQCQVDSQVTMMFWYRQQPGQSLTLIATANQGSEATYESGFVIDKFPISRPNLTFSTLTVSNMSPEDSSIYLCSGGGGSSGNTIYFGEGSWLTVV.

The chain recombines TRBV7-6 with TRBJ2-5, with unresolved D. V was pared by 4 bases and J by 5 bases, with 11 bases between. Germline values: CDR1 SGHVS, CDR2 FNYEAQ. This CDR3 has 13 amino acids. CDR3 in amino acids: CASSSNPRETQYF. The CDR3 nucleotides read TGTGCCAGCAGCTCGAACCCTCGGGAGACCCAGTACTTC. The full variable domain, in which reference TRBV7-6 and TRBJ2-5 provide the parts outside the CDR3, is GAGVSQSPRYKVTKRGQDVALRCDPISGHVSLYWYRQALGQGPEFLTYFNYEAQQDKSGLPNDRFSAERPEGSISTLTIQRTEQRDSAMYRCASSSNPRETQYFGPGTRLLVL.

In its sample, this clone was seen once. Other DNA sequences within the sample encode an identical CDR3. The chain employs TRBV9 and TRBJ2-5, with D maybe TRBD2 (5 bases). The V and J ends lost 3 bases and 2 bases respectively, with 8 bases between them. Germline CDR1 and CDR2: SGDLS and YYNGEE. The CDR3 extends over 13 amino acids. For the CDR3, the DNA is TGTGCCAGCAGCGCGGGGATTCAAGAGACCCAGTACTTC. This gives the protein CASSAGIQETQYF.